Here is one TCR beta chain with its context. Its antigen is unidentified. TCRdb re-analysed the 5' RACE reads in MiXCR, keeping a single row per CDR3 protein. Of around 250,000 distinct CDR3 sequences in the sample, about 7% were seen once. The record originates from a study of T cells after yellow fever vaccination. Overall study findings and caveats: Boosting was followed by the reappearance of most primary-vaccination clones (around 96% CD4, about 90% CD8).

CDR3 length: 13 amino acids. The V gene's germline CDR1 is SGHTA and CDR2 FQGNSA. V gave up 5 bases and J gave up 7 bases, with 12 bases separating them. Sequenced material: CD4+ T cells sorted from PBMCs, taken 15 days after the yellow fever booster vaccination. The source of this sequence is a man in his thirties or forties who received the YFV17D yellow fever vaccine. The chain uses TRBV7-2 and TRBJ2-1, with D perhaps matching TRBD1 (7 bases). The CDR3 reads CASSAGQKNEQFF. The CDR3 region has the DNA TGTGCCAGCAGCGCGGGACAGAAAAATGAGCAGTTCTTC.